This T cell receptor (beta chain) was captured in a study of blood T cells in healthy people across ages. This CDR3 spans 14 amino acids. Trimming pared 4 bases from V and 2 bases from J, leaving 12 bases between. Total RNA was extracted at no less than 5 micrograms per sample. Alongside a J-beta primer mix, a sample-barcoded 5' primer served in a second PCR lasting about 6 to 12 cycles. Tags on each cDNA molecule came from a template-switch adaptor with 12 random nucleotides. All samples gave at least 2.5 million CDR3-containing paired-end reads. TCRdb reanalysed the 5' RACE reads using MiXCR and keeps one entry per CDR3 protein. The repertoire holds around 990,000 distinct CDR3 sequences, with roughly two fifths as singletons. On this clonotype: Its target is not known.

General study findings and limits: Naive T cell percentage showed a strong correlation with TCR beta diversity.

The clonotype was recovered from a man between 18 and 35 years old in good health. V and J are TRBV12-3 or TRBV12-4 and TRBJ2-7, with a weak D call TRBD1 (6 bases). Source material: blood. The CDR3 loop reads CASSSTTGPYEQYF. The CDR3 bases are TGTGCCAGCAGTTCCACTACAGGGCCCTACGAGCAGTACTTC.